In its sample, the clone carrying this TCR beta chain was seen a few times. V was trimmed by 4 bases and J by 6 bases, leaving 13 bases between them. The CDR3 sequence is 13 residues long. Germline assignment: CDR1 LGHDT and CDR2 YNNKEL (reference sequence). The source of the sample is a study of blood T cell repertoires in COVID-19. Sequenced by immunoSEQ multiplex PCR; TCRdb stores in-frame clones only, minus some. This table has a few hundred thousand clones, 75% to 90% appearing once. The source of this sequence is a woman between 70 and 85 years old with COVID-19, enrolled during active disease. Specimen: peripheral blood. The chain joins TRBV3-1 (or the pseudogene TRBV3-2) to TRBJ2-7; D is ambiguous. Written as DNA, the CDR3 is TGTGCCAGCAGCCTCAGTGACTTGGGCGAGCAGTACTTC. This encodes CASSLSDLGEQYF.